Listed below are T cell receptor beta chains from one sample, sequenced in a study of T cell clusters in autoimmune cytopenias. TCRdb reprocessed the multiplex PCR reads and reports one entry per CDR3 protein, with no DNA. There are about 3,900 distinct CDR3 sequences in the sample, with about a third held by the top ten. The sample also formed part of further work on T cell repertoires in aging, cancer and after chemotherapy.

The sample consisted of peripheral blood. These receptors all come from a human donor in good health. Both conserved end residues are part of each CDR3. The size of a clone is reported for some rows only, either as once, few or many, or as a class for expanded clones.

TRBJ2-1	-	TRBV20-1	CSAKPHYTGVESYNEQFF
TRBJ2-3	-	TRBV6-1	CASRPGQGSDYTQYF
TRBJ2-1	-	TRBV29-1	CSVEDVAGSSYNEQFF
TRBJ1-2	medium-sized	TRBV19	CASSWTGGSNGYTF
TRBJ2-3	-	TRBV20-1	CSARDSGRAQDTQYF
TRBJ2-3	medium-sized	TRBV6-1	CASTFGLADGTDTQYF
TRBJ2-2	medium-sized	TRBV6-2/TRBV6-3	CASSWTGDTGELFF
TRBJ1-1	-	TRBV18	CASSLDRGLAFF
TRBJ1-5	-	TRBV27	CASSLGTGGDQPQHF
TRBJ2-3	medium-sized	TRBV6-2/TRBV6-3	CASSYRGGRSTDTQYF
TRBJ1-2	-	TRBV30	CAWVGQGGRGGYTF
TRBJ2-5	-	TRBV20-1	CSAPGTGHGAQYF
TRBJ1-6	-	TRBV11-2	CASSLGLRNSPLHF
TRBJ2-1	-	TRBV7-2	CASSLEGTSGRFYNEQFF
TRBJ1-5	medium-sized	TRBV12-3/TRBV12-4	CASSLTTDAQPQHF
TRBJ1-6	medium-sized	TRBV15	CATSRDGDSPLHF
TRBJ2-3	medium-sized	TRBV29-1	CSVEEGLAVADTQYF
TRBJ2-3	medium-sized	TRBV19	CASKSFTDTQYF
TRBJ2-6	-	TRBV5-6	CASSNPGPHPSRLWANVLTF
TRBJ2-7	medium-sized	TRBV6-5	CASSEAEGSSYEQYF
TRBJ1-3	-	TRBV5-4	CASSLGAYGNTIYF
TRBJ1-2	-	TRBV28	CASSLLQQGNDGYTF
TRBJ2-7	medium-sized	TRBV19	CASSLDITYEQYF
TRBJ1-2	medium-sized	TRBV6-6	CASSLPGVGYTF
TRBJ2-2	medium-sized	TRBV6-5	CASSYGPGHGELFF
TRBJ1-2	-	TRBV29-1	CSVEERQKNYGYTF
TRBJ1-1	-	TRBV27	CASSPPASRERTEAFF
TRBJ2-3	medium-sized	TRBV19	CASTSGRTGGITQYF
TRBJ2-1	-	TRBV6-4	CASSDSLAGSEQFF
TRBJ2-2	-	TRBV10-1	CASSSHRQGWTGELFF
TRBJ2-3	-	TRBV4-3	CASSQDGGRTDTQYF
TRBJ2-3	-	TRBV5-6	CASSYGQGPDTQYF
TRBJ2-2	medium-sized	TRBV10-3	CAISGSQSGELFF
TRBJ2-7	-	TRBV5-6	CASSQTLETSFYEQYF
TRBJ2-3	medium-sized	TRBV12-3/TRBV12-4	CASSRRLAGGTDTQYF
TRBJ2-6	-	TRBV24-1	CATSDFSGTGANVLTF
TRBJ2-5	medium-sized	TRBV12-3/TRBV12-4	CASRGTGAQETQYF
TRBJ1-2	-	TRBV5-6	CASSLTGIYGYTF
TRBJ2-5	medium-sized	TRBV5-4	CASSPRGGGQETQYF
TRBJ2-7	medium-sized	TRBV6-5	CASSRTGEGWEQYF
TRBJ2-7	-	TRBV6-2/TRBV6-3	CASSAPGQSSYEQYF
TRBJ2-4	-	TRBV5-5	CASSLDVTLENIQYF
TRBJ2-2	medium-sized	TRBV19	CASSIAQLTGELFF
TRBJ1-5	-	TRBV27	CASSRDGFNQPQHF
TRBJ1-5	-	TRBV28	CASQFRGNQPQHF
TRBJ2-5	medium-sized	TRBV6-2/TRBV6-3	CASSYRGGLETQYF
TRBJ2-1	-	TRBV4-3	CASSPDGGAYNEQFF
TRBJ2-2	medium-sized	TRBV27	CASTGQNTGELFF
TRBJ2-7	medium-sized	TRBV11-1	CASSFGRGREQYF
TRBJ2-2	medium-sized	TRBV18	CASSPTQGLGGELFF
TRBJ2-1	-	TRBV6-2/TRBV6-3	CASSKGRATYNEQFF
TRBJ2-2	medium-sized	TRBV29-1	CSVSGPMNTGELFF
TRBJ2-3	-	TRBV25-1	CASSRTSDTQYF